The rows below give T cell receptor beta chains drawn from one sample of a study of T cells in localized non-small cell lung cancer. Clones were read by immunoSEQ multiplex PCR, and TCRdb kept only the in-frame ones, dropping some. The sample contains about 48,000 clones, roughly 80% of which appear only once. Source: peripheral blood, taken before any cancer treatment. These receptors all come from a man aged 40 to 70 with stage I squamous cell lung carcinoma. CDR3s leave out the opening cysteine and the closing phenylalanine or tryptophan.

J: TRBJ2-5
V: TRBV4-2
CDR3: ASSQSTSGGAWETQY

J: TRBJ1-2
V: TRBV18
CDR3: ASSPQPTGVRYGYT

J: TRBJ1-2
V: TRBV4-2
CDR3: ASRPGQGGDGYT

J: TRBJ1-4
V: TRBV5-1
CDR3: ASSLGQGAGYEKLF

J: TRBJ2-7
V: TRBV6-5
CDR3: AISDTAYEQY

J: TRBJ2-1
V: TRBV28
CDR3: ASSSQGAGGVYEQF

J: TRBJ1-2
V: TRBV28
CDR3: ASSYMDGYT

J: TRBJ2-7
V: TRBV11-2
CDR3: ASSFGQTNYEQY

J: TRBJ1-5
V: TRBV27
CDR3: ASSPGQGIRQPQH

J: TRBJ2-7
V: TRBV30
CDR3: AWSRGGSEQY

J: TRBJ2-1
V: TRBV9
CDR3: ASSAGGLGEQF

J: TRBJ1-5
V: TRBV19
CDR3: ASRSRNQPQH

J: TRBJ1-5
V: TRBV6-5
CDR3: ASSYSISNQPQH

J: TRBJ2-1
V: TRBV28
CDR3: ASSPNRWTFSYNEQF

J: TRBJ2-2
V: TRBV2
CDR3: ASSGEYTGELF

J: TRBJ2-1
V: TRBV7-9
CDR3: ASSLRTASSYNEQF

J: TRBJ2-7
V: TRBV7-9
CDR3: ASSPQRGSQNLEEQY

J: TRBJ2-1
V: TRBV21-1
CDR3: ASSVQESSYNEQF

J: TRBJ2-1
V: TRBV30
CDR3: AWRALDRGGEQF

J: TRBJ1-1
V: TRBV4-3
CDR3: ASSQDTGNLNTEAF

J: TRBJ1-1
V: TRBV7-9
CDR3: ASSLGDFGAF

J: TRBJ2-3
V: TRBV5-1
CDR3: ASSNGGTSGKDTQY

J: TRBJ2-2
V: TRBV5-8
CDR3: ASSQGQGLPGELF

J: TRBJ2-2
V: TRBV10-3
CDR3: AIRIDRALTGELF

J: TRBJ2-6
V: TRBV14
CDR3: ASSQEGHSGANVLT

J: TRBJ1-4
V: TRBV7-8
CDR3: ASSLVIRQTTNEKLF

J: TRBJ2-3
V: TRBV9
CDR3: ASSVRAARYTQY

J: TRBJ2-5
V: TRBV6-5
CDR3: ASSYEGQGSLY

J: TRBJ2-3
V: TRBV7-9
CDR3: ASSLEGQGETDTQY

J: TRBJ1-5
V: TRBV19
CDR3: ATSDRHSNQPQH

J: TRBJ2-5
V: TRBV28
CDR3: ASSPREGGIQTQY

J: TRBJ2-2
V: TRBV27
CDR3: ASSFGGPTGELF

J: TRBJ1-3
V: TRBV28
CDR3: ASSFTVVLSSGNTIY

J: TRBJ2-7
V: TRBV9
CDR3: ASSPLQGRPYEQY

J: TRBJ2-7
V: TRBV6-5
CDR3: ASRGTTSYEQY

J: TRBJ1-2
V: TRBV4-3
CDR3: ASSQDPGGPSNYGYT

J: TRBJ1-5
V: TRBV6-5
CDR3: ASSYSGQGNQPQH

J: TRBJ1-4
V: TRBV6-6
CDR3: ASSLGGAREKLF

J: TRBJ1-2
V: TRBV7-2
CDR3: ASALGARLDYGYT

J: TRBJ1-2
V: TRBV5-4
CDR3: ASTTQGVNYGYT

J: TRBJ2-7
V: TRBV6-1
CDR3: ASRLGGSAYEQY

J: TRBJ2-1
V: TRBV9
CDR3: ASSGTSGGFNEQF

J: TRBJ1-2
V: TRBV21-1
CDR3: ASSYPTGHAYGYT

J: TRBJ2-1
V: TRBV5-1
CDR3: ASRTIQGSDEQF

J: TRBJ2-2
V: TRBV2
CDR3: ASSLGTSHNTGELF

J: TRBJ1-4
V: TRBV28
CDR3: ASSTLGTGHEKLF

J: TRBJ2-5
V: TRBV28
CDR3: ASSRDQKTQY

J: TRBJ1-1
V: TRBV10-3
CDR3: ATGRPLMNTEAF

J: TRBJ1-4
V: TRBV6-1
CDR3: ASSERGEKLF

J: TRBJ2-5
V: TRBV5-1
CDR3: ASSFRLAGAPQETQY